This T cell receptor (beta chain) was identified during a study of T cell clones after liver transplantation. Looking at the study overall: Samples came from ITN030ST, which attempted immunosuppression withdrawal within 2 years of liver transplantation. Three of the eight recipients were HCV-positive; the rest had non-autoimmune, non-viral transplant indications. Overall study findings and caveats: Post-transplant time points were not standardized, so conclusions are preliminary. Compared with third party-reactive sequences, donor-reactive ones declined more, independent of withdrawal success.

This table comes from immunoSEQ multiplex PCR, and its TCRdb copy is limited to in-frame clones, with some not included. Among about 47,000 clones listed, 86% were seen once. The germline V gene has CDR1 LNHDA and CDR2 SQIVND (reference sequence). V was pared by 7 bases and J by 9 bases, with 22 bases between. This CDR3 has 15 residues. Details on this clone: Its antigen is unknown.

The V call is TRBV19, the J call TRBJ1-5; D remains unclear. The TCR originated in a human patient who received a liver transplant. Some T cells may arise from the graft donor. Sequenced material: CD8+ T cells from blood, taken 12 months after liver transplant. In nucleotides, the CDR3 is TGTGCCAGTACCCTGACCGTCGCGGGCCCATCGCCCCAGCATTTT. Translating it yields CASTLTVAGPSPQHF.